The rows below give T cell receptor beta chains drawn from one sample of a study of blood T cell repertoires in COVID-19. Measured with immunoSEQ multiplex PCR; TCRdb has only the in-frame clones, and not every one. The repertoire holds some 360,000 clones, with about nine tenths as singletons. The sequenced material came from peripheral blood. The receptors were sampled from a woman aged 55-75 years with COVID-19, enrolled during active disease. Each CDR3 is given with its conserved first and last residue. Each record gives: clone size, J gene, V gene, D gene, CDR3 DNA, CDR3 protein. D genes are given only for firm matches. Clone size, where shown, is once, few, many, or a class for clones that have expanded.

few	TRBJ1-5	TRBV19	.	TGTGCCAGTAGTATCAGGGATAGGAGCAATCAGCCCCAGCATTTT	CASSIRDRSNQPQHF
.	TRBJ1-1	TRBV18	TRBD1	TGTGCCAGCTCACCGGGCAGGGGGGACACTGAAGCTTTCTTT	CASSPGRGDTEAFF
.	TRBJ1-4	TRBV19	TRBD1	TGTGCCAGCGGGGACAGGGCAAATGAAAAACTGTTTTTT	CASGDRANEKLFF
.	TRBJ2-7	TRBV4-1	.	TGCGCCAGCAGCCAGACGGACAAATCCTACGAGCAGTACTTC	CASSQTDKSYEQYF
.	TRBJ2-5	TRBV15	TRBD2	TGTGCCATAGGGCAGCGGGGGATAGAGACCCAGTACTTC	CAIGQRGIETQYF
.	TRBJ2-5	TRBV3-1/TRBV3-2	.	TGTGCCAGCAGGCGATCCGGAGGCAGGACCCAAGAGACCCAGTACTTC	CASRRSGGRTQETQYF
.	TRBJ2-1	TRBV7-3	TRBD2	TGTGCCAGCAGCTTACTGCCTAGCGGGGGTCGTCTCTCCTACAATGAGCAGTTCTTC	CASSLLPSGGRLSYNEQFF
once	TRBJ1-1	TRBV7-2	.	TGTGCCAGCAGCTTAAAGGTGCGGCAGCCGAACACTGAAGCTTTCTTT	CASSLKVRQPNTEAFF
once	TRBJ1-4	TRBV5-4	TRBD1	TGTGCCAGCAGTTCCGGGGGCGGGACAGCTCATGAAAAACTGTTTTTT	CASSSGGGTAHEKLFF
.	TRBJ1-4	TRBV2	TRBD1	TGTGCCAGCAGTGCCGGACAGGGGGTTAATGAAAAACTGTTTTTT	CASSAGQGVNEKLFF
.	TRBJ2-2	TRBV5-1	.	TGCGCCAGCAGCACGGACTGGGCCGGGGAGCTGTTTTTT	CASSTDWAGELFF
.	TRBJ1-1	TRBV24-1	.	TGTGCCACCAGTGAATCATGGGCCTCAGAAGCTTTCTTT	CATSESWASEAFF
once	TRBJ1-3	TRBV19	.	TGTGCCAGCTCGCCCGCAGATGTCGGAAACACCATATATTTT	CASSPADVGNTIYF
.	TRBJ2-3	TRBV4-2	.	TGTGCCAGCAGCCAATACCTAGGCTCCCTGGAGTCCACAGATACGCAGTATTTT	CASSQYLGSLESTDTQYF
.	TRBJ2-5	TRBV11-2	.	TGTGCCAGCAGCAGAGGGGACACCCTACCAGAGACCCAGTACTTC	CASSRGDTLPETQYF
.	TRBJ2-5	TRBV7-8	TRBD2	TGTGCCAGCAGCTCCGCCCGGCCGGGGGGGCCTGAGACCCAGTACTTC	CASSSARPGGPETQYF
once	TRBJ1-2	TRBV28	.	TGTGCCGCGGGTGCAGGGGCCAGGGCTTCTGGCTACACCTTC	CAAGAGARASGYTF
.	TRBJ1-1	TRBV9	TRBD1	TGTGCCAGCAGCGTAGACGAGGGGGCGAACACTGAAGCTTTCTTT	CASSVDEGANTEAFF
.	TRBJ2-1	TRBV5-5	TRBD2	TGTGCCAGCAGCCCCGGGGGGGGGCCCATCAATGAGCAGTTCTTC	CASSPGGGPINEQFF
.	TRBJ2-1	TRBV5-1	.	TGCGCCAGCAGCTGGTACCGTAGCTCCTACAATGAGCAGTTCTTC	CASSWYRSSYNEQFF
.	TRBJ1-2	TRBV2	.	TGTGCCGGAAGGAAGACAGAAGCTAACTATGGCTACACCTTC	CAGRKTEANYGYTF
.	TRBJ1-2	TRBV29-1	.	TGCAGCGTTCATGATAACCGGGACACCCGTAACTATGGCTACACCTTC	CSVHDNRDTRNYGYTF
.	TRBJ1-2	TRBV7-8	.	TGTGCCAGCAGCTTAGGGGGACAACCGCGGCGAACCTTC	CASSLGGQPRRTF
.	TRBJ1-1	TRBV7-2	.	TGTGCCAGCAGCTTAGGACGGCAGGGGTACACTGAAGCTTTCTTT	CASSLGRQGYTEAFF
.	TRBJ2-1	TRBV7-9	TRBD2	TGTGCCAGCAGCCCTAGAGCGGGGGCTAACAATGAGCAGTTCTTC	CASSPRAGANNEQFF
few	TRBJ1-1	TRBV7-8	TRBD1	TGTGCCAGCAGCAGACAGGGGAACACTGAAGCTTTCTTT	CASSRQGNTEAFF